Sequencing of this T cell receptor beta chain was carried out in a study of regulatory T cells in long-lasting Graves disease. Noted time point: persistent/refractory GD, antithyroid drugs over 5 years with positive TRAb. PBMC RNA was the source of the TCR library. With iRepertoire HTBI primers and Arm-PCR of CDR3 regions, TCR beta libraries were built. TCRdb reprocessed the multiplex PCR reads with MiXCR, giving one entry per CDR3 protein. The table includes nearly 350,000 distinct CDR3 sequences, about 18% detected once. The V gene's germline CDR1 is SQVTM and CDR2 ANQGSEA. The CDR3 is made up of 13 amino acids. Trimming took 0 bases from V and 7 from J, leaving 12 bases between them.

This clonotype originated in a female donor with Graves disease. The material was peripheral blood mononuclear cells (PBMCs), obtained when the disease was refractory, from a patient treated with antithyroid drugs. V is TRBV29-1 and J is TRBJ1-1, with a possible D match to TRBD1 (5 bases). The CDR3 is CSVEDQGDSEAFF. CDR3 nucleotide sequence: TGCAGCGTTGAAGATCAAGGTGACAGTGAAGCTTTCTTT.